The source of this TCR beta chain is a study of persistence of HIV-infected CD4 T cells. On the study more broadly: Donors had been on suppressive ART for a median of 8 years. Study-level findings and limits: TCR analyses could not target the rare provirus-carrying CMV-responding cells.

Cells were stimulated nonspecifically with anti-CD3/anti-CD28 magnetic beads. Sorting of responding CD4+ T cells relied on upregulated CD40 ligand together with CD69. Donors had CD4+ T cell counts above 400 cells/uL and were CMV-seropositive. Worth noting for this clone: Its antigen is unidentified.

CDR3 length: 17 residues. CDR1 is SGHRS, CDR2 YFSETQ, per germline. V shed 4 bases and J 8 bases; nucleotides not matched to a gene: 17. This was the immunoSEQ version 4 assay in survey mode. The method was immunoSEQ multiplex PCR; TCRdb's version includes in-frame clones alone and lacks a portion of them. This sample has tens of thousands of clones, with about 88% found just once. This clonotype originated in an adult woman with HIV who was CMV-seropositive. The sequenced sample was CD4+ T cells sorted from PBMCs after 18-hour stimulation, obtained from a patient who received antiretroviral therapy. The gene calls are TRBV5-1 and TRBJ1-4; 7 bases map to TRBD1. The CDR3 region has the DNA TGCGCCAGCAGCCTTGACTCACCGGGACAGCTAAAGGAAAAACTGTTTTTT. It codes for CASSLDSPGQLKEKLFF.